The 15 T cell receptor beta chains in this list originate from one sample, sequenced in a study of monozygotic twins with inflammatory bowel disease. Following a re-call of the 5' RACE reads, TCRdb has one entry per CDR3 protein and lacks DNA. This table holds a few hundred thousand distinct CDR3 sequences. Sequenced material: blood. Source of these receptors: a human donor with ulcerative colitis or Crohn's disease, or a healthy co-twin of an affected twin (not recorded which).

This sequence joins TRBV5-1 and TRBJ1-6. This CDR3 region has 16 residues. Germline CDR1 and CDR2: SGHRS and YFSETQ. The CDR3 reads CASSLAGGRYNSPLHF.

The chain recombines TRBV4-2 with TRBJ1-2; TCRdb gives TRBD1 as the D gene, but with no DNA this cannot be confirmed. The CDR3 extends over 13 amino acids. CDR1 LGHNA and CDR2 YNFKEQ come from the germline V gene. The CDR3 sequence is CASSVGQSYGYTF.

J is TRBJ1-2 and V is TRBV9; TCRdb selects TRBD1, and the lack of DNA leaves this call unchecked. The CDR3 loop spans 15 amino acids. The V gene's germline CDR1 is SGDLS and CDR2 YYNGEE. The CDR3 loop is CASSTGTGGGYGYTF.

The chain employs TRBV21-1 and TRBJ1-1. TRBV21-1 is recorded as a pseudogene. This CDR3 is built from 13 residues. This CDR3 is CASSNGLNTEAFF.

The chain recombines TRBV5-1 with TRBJ2-1; TCRdb picks TRBD1, but there is no DNA to check that call. This CDR3 spans 15 amino acids. Germline V gene data show CDR1 as SGHRS and CDR2 as YFSETQ. The CDR3 reads CASSSVVTGRGEQFF.

This chain connects TRBV27 to TRBJ2-7; TCRdb calls TRBD1, which cannot be checked without DNA. The length of the CDR3 is 14 residues. Germline V lookup: CDR1 MNHEY, CDR2 SMNVEV (reference sequence). CDR3 protein: CASSTISTAEEQYF.

The chain carries TRBV9 and TRBJ2-3; checking the TCRdb D call of TRBD2 is not possible without DNA. CDR1 and CDR2 from the germline V gene are SGDLS and YYNGEE. CDR3 length: 14 residues. CDR3: CASSRARGTDTQYF.

The rearrangement uses TRBV5-1 and TRBJ2-2. This CDR3 contains 16 residues. Looked up from germline, CDR1 is SGHRS and CDR2 is YFSETQ. CDR3 protein: CASSLGQMGNTGELFF.

This chain uses TRBV12-3 or TRBV12-4 with TRBJ1-1. The CDR3 is made up of 14 amino acids. CDR3 in amino acids: CASSFGRGGAEAFF.

This chain links TRBV19 with TRBJ1-1; TCRdb calls TRBD1, which cannot be checked without DNA. Per germline, CDR1 LNHDA and CDR2 SQIVND (reference sequence). The CDR3 runs to 13 residues. CDR3 loop: CASSLGTRYEAFF.

The J gene is TRBJ2-7, the V gene TRBV19. CDR1 and CDR2 (germline): LNHDA, SQIVND (reference sequence). This CDR3 is 11 amino acids long. CDR3 region: CASRKGAEQYF.

J is TRBJ1-6 and V is TRBV2; TCRdb's D call of TRBD1 is untestable without DNA. The germline CDR1 and CDR2 sequences are SNHLY and FYNNEI. The CDR3 runs to 13 residues. The CDR3 loop reads CARTTGDNSPLHF. Combining the CDR3 with reference TRBV2 and TRBJ1-6 gives the whole variable domain EPEVTQTPSHQVTQMGQEVILRCVPISNHLYFYWYRQILGQKVEFLVSFYNNEISEKSEIFDDQFSVERPDGSNFTLKIRSTKLEDSAMYFCARTTGDNSPLHFGNGTRLTVT.

J is TRBJ1-5 and V is TRBV20-1; TCRdb reports TRBD1, a call that lacks DNA to check it against. This CDR3 is 13 amino acids long. Germline V gives CDR1 DFQATT, CDR2 SNEGSKA (reference sequence). The CDR3 sequence is CSATGQGHQPQHF.

The chain has TRBV5-5 and TRBJ1-1. CDR1 is SGHKS, CDR2 YYEKEE, per germline (reference sequence). This CDR3 contains 15 residues. CDR3 sequence: CASSLYGQVGTEAFF.

The V call is TRBV10-3, the J call TRBJ2-2; TCRdb lists TRBD1, though no DNA is available to test this call. The germline V gene has CDR1 ENHRY and CDR2 SYGVKD. This CDR3 has 13 residues. CDR3 sequence reads: CAITGQVSGELFF.